The 27 T cell receptor beta chains given below trace back to one sample, sequenced in a study of human T cells and chemical hapten exposure. MiXCR, applied by TCRdb to the RACE reads, yields one record per CDR3 protein. This sample has some 350,000 distinct CDR3 sequences, with around 7% found just once. The time point here: patch test 1, 2 weeks after DPC sensitization. Treatment: therapeutic diphenylcyclopropenone sensitization with weekly scalp DPC. This specimen was whole blood, taken in connection with sensitization to the hapten diphenylcyclopropenone (DPC). These receptors were taken from a woman under 30 with alopecia areata. Some clones in this sample may be carry-over from other donors' samples.

The chain has TRBV6-1 and TRBJ1-1; no reliable D call. Germline CDR1 and CDR2: MNHNS and SASEGT. V was trimmed by 3 bases and J by 1 base, leaving 9 bases between them. This CDR3 has 14 amino acids. DNA for the CDR3: TGTGCCAGCAGTGAGATGACGGGGAACACTGAAGCTTTCTTT. Translated: CASSEMTGNTEAFF.

This clonotype was detected many times. The chain joins TRBV5-1 to TRBJ1-2; possible D gene TRBD1, 6 bases. Germline values: CDR1 SGHRS, CDR2 YFSETQ. Trimming took 4 bases from V and 5 from J, leaving 15 bases between them. The CDR3 contains 14 residues. Written as DNA, the CDR3 is TGCGCCAGCAGCCCCCAGACAGGACCGTATGGCTACACCTTC. Amino acid sequence: CASSPQTGPYGYTF.

This clonotype was counted a few times. J is TRBJ2-2 and V is TRBV19; TRBD1 matches at 9 bases. Germline V CDR1 and CDR2: LNHDA, SQIVND (reference sequence). Germline trimming cut 8 bases from V and 7 bases from J; bases unmatched to any gene: 11. The length of the CDR3 is 15 residues. This CDR3 is CASSKQGAKGGELFF. In DNA, the CDR3 is TGTGCCAGTTCCAAACAGGGGGCAAAGGGCGGGGAGCTGTTTTTT.

This clonotype was seen ten or more times. The CDR3 is CASSPANSYEQYF. The CDR3 DNA sequence: TGTGCCAGCAGCCCTGCAAACTCCTACGAGCAGTACTTC. The chain links TRBV28 to TRBJ2-7; D remains ambiguous. V gave up 6 bases and J gave up 0 bases, with 9 bases separating them. This CDR3 contains 13 residues. Germline CDR1 reads MDHEN; CDR2 reads SYDVKM.

In its sample, this clonotype was seen many times. The CDR3 region is CASNGLYGYTF. In DNA form, the CDR3 reads TGTGCCAGCAACGGACTCTATGGCTACACCTTC. The V call is TRBV2, the J call TRBJ1-2; D uncertain. V was trimmed by 7 bases and J by 4 bases, leaving 7 bases between them. Germline CDR1 and CDR2: SNHLY and FYNNEI. This CDR3 has 11 residues. Combining the CDR3 with reference TRBV2 and TRBJ1-2 gives the whole variable domain EPEVTQTPSHQVTQMGQEVILRCVPISNHLYFYWYRQILGQKVEFLVSFYNNEISEKSEIFDDQFSVERPDGSNFTLKIRSTKLEDSAMYFCASNGLYGYTFGSGTRLTVV.

This clonotype was detected only a few times. The rearrangement uses TRBV29-1 and TRBJ2-7, with D possibly being TRBD1 (5 bases). This CDR3 comprises 13 residues. The V end was cut by 6 bases, the J end by 2 bases, with 14 bases between. Germline V gene data show CDR1 as SQVTM and CDR2 as ANQGSEA. The CDR3 sequence is CSVQGSRAYEQYF. CDR3 bases: TGCAGCGTCCAAGGCAGCAGGGCCTACGAGCAGTACTTC.

This clonotype was recorded at least ten times. V gene TRBV5-6 combines with J gene TRBJ1-2; 8 bases line up with TRBD1. Per the germline V gene, CDR1 is SGHDT and CDR2 is YYEEEE. Losses at the gene ends were 3 bases for V and 6 bases for J; bases not matched to a gene: 13. This CDR3 contains 16 residues. CDR3 in DNA: TGTGCCAGCAGCTCGATTCCAACAGGGGGAACGGATGGCTACACCTTC. Translation: CASSSIPTGGTDGYTF. Full variable domain (remainder filled in from reference TRBV5-6 and TRBJ1-2): DAGVTQSPTHLIKTRGQQVTLRCSPKSGHDTVSWYQQALGQGPQFIFQYYEEEERQRGNFPDRFSGHQFPNYSSELNVNALLLGDSALYLCASSSIPTGGTDGYTFGSGTRLTVV.

The table lists this clonotype with many counts. V is TRBV3-1 and J is TRBJ1-4; D call uncertain. V lost 3 bases to trimming and J lost 8 bases, with 22 bases between them. This CDR3 has 17 residues. Germline-derived CDR1 and CDR2 are LGHDT and YNNKEL (reference sequence). CDR3 in DNA: TGTGCCAGCAGCCATCTCCTCACCGGGAAACAAGGAGAAAAACTGTTTTTT. Encoded protein: CASSHLLTGKQGEKLFF. Combining the CDR3 with reference TRBV3-1 and TRBJ1-4 gives the whole variable domain DTAVSQTPKYLVTQMGNDKSIKCEQNLGHDTMYWYKQDSKKFLKIMFSYNNKELIINETVPNRFSPKSPDKAHLNLHINSLELGDSAVYFCASSHLLTGKQGEKLFFGSGTQLSVL.

The chain joins TRBV12-3 or TRBV12-4 to TRBJ1-1; no clear D gene. This CDR3 spans 11 amino acids. The germline V and J ends were trimmed by 6 bases and 5 bases, with 7 bases remaining between them. CDR3 loop: CASSPMTEAFF. As DNA, the CDR3 is TGTGCCAGCAGCCCCATGACTGAAGCTTTCTTT.

This clonotype was counted many times. The chain couples TRBV29-1 to TRBJ1-2; maybe TRBD1 (5 bases). The CDR3 length is 15 residues. V was shortened by 6 bases and J by 6 bases, with 23 bases between the two germline ends. Per germline, CDR1 SQVTM and CDR2 ANQGSEA. The CDR3 is CSVNFGGAGRNGYTF. The CDR3 DNA follows: TGCAGCGTCAACTTCGGTGGGGCAGGACGTAATGGCTACACCTTC.

This clonotype was picked up a small number of times. V is TRBV2 and J is TRBJ2-1; D uncertain. The CDR3 runs to 12 residues. Trimming cost V 6 bases and J 6 bases, with 9 bases left between them. The germline gives CDR1 SNHLY, CDR2 FYNNEI. The CDR3 region is CASSRLSNEQFF. As DNA, the CDR3 is TGTGCCAGCAGCCGCCTGAGCAATGAGCAGTTCTTC.

This clonotype was seen repeatedly, ten times or more. V and J are TRBV27 and TRBJ1-1; no clear D gene. CDR3 length: 14 residues. Germline V gene data show CDR1 as MNHEY and CDR2 as SMNVEV (reference sequence). V dropped 4 bases and J dropped 7 bases, with 16 bases sitting between them. The CDR3 here is CASSSADTMGEAFF. CDR3 sequence (DNA): TGTGCCAGCAGTTCCGCCGACACGATGGGTGAAGCTTTCTTT.

This rearrangement joins TRBV27 to TRBJ1-2; unclear D gene. CDR1 and CDR2 from the germline V gene are MNHEY and SMNVEV (reference sequence). The CDR3 extends over 13 amino acids. V shed 6 bases and J shed 1 base, with 9 bases lying between them. CDR3 loop: CASSFDNNYGYTF. CDR3 coding DNA: TGTGCCAGCAGCTTTGACAATAACTATGGCTACACCTTC.

This clonotype was detected a few times. The V call is TRBV29-1, the J call TRBJ1-6; 12 nucleotides match TRBD1. The CDR3 has 15 residues. V lost 4 bases, J lost 7 bases, and 5 bases stayed unmatched. Per the germline V gene, CDR1 is SQVTM and CDR2 is ANQGSEA. This CDR3 reads CSVAGTGGLNSPLHF. For the CDR3, the DNA is TGCAGCGTTGCCGGGACAGGGGGCTTGAATTCACCCCTCCACTTT.

In regard to this clonotype: At one end, the junction sequence differs from germline, possibly due to a read error. The gene calls are TRBV2 and TRBJ1-6; 12 bases agree with TRBD1. CDR1 and CDR2 from the germline V gene are SNHLY and FYNNEI. The length of the CDR3 is 15 residues. CDR3 protein: CASSGDGTGGEGCDF. The CDR3 nucleotides are TGTGCCAGCAGTGGAGACGGGACAGGGGGCGAGGGATGTGACTTT.

The rearrangement joins TRBV7-3 to TRBJ1-2; 8 bases agree with TRBD1. This CDR3 contains 14 residues. Per the germline V gene, CDR1 is SGHTA and CDR2 is FQGTGA. The J segment lost 7 bases and the V segment lost 7 bases, leaving 11 bases of the junction unmatched. CDR3 amino acids: CASKQTGVGGGYTF. The CDR3 nucleotides read TGTGCCAGCAAGCAGACAGGGGTCGGAGGTGGCTACACCTTC. Full variable domain (missing parts from reference TRBV7-3 and TRBJ1-2): GAGVSQTPSNKVTEKGKYVELRCDPISGHTALYWYRQSLGQGPEFLIYFQGTGAADDSGLPNDRFFAVRPEGSVSTLKIQRTERGDSAVYLCASKQTGVGGGYTFGSGTRLTVV.

This clonotype was seen a handful of times. This rearrangement joins TRBV27 to TRBJ1-1; D is uncertain. The CDR3 has 15 residues. V lost 2 bases and J 0 bases, leaving 10 bases between the germline ends. Looked up from germline, CDR1 is MNHEY and CDR2 is SMNVEV (reference sequence). CDR3 bases: TGTGCCAGCAGTTTACAGGTTCCTATGAACACTGAAGCTTTCTTT. Translation: CASSLQVPMNTEAFF.

This clonotype occurred many times. This chain connects TRBV7-9 to TRBJ2-2; the match to TRBD1 covers 10 bases. V was pared by 4 bases and J by 7 bases, with 9 bases of the junction left unmatched. Germline V lookup: CDR1 SEHNR, CDR2 FQNEAQ (reference sequence). This CDR3 contains 16 residues. CDR3 loop: CASSSNSGTGDGELFF. The CDR3 DNA follows: TGTGCCAGCAGCTCGAATTCCGGGACAGGGGACGGGGAGCTGTTTTTT.

This clonotype was seen repeatedly, ten times or more. The V gene is TRBV7-2, the J gene TRBJ1-5; TRBD1 might be the D (6 bases). The germline CDR1 and CDR2 sequences are SGHTA and FQGNSA. CDR3 length: 16 amino acids. Trimming took 1 base from V and 1 from J, leaving 11 bases between them. This CDR3 reads CASSLVGGQSNQPQHF. CDR3 nucleotide sequence: TGTGCCAGCAGCTTAGTGGGGGGGCAGAGCAATCAGCCCCAGCATTTT. The full variable domain, completed using reference TRBV7-2 and TRBJ1-5, is GAGVSQSPSNKVTEKGKDVELRCDPISGHTALYWYRQSLGQGLEFLIYFQGNSAPDKSGLPSDRFSAERTGGSVSTLTIQRTQQEDSAVYLCASSLVGGQSNQPQHFGDGTRLSIL.

This clonotype has just a few counts. The chain has TRBV5-6 and TRBJ2-1; D may be TRBD1 (5 bases). Between the trimmed V and J ends, which lost 0 bases and 7 bases, there was a span of 11 bases. The germline gives CDR1 SGHDT, CDR2 YYEEEE. CDR3 length: 14 amino acids. The CDR3 spells CASSLGWGGNEQFF. The CDR3 DNA reads TGTGCCAGCAGCTTGGGATGGGGCGGTAATGAGCAGTTCTTC. Drawing the rest from reference TRBV5-6 and TRBJ2-1, the complete variable domain is DAGVTQSPTHLIKTRGQQVTLRCSPKSGHDTVSWYQQALGQGPQFIFQYYEEEERQRGNFPDRFSGHQFPNYSSELNVNALLLGDSALYLCASSLGWGGNEQFFGPGTRLTVL.

There are many counts of this clonotype. The chain is built from TRBV28 and TRBJ2-7; D may be TRBD1 or TRBD2 (6 bases each). Germline assignment: CDR1 MDHEN and CDR2 SYDVKM. The CDR3 has 13 amino acids. V lost 8 bases to trimming and J lost 3 bases, with 14 bases between them. CDR3 in amino acids: CASSPGALYEQYF. As DNA, the CDR3 is TGTGCCAGCTCCCCGGGGGCACTCTACGAGCAGTACTTC.

This clonotype was seen a few times. CDR3 loop: CASSFYAGDSYNEQFF. CDR3 DNA sequence: TGTGCCAGCAGTTTTTATGCGGGGGACTCCTACAATGAGCAGTTCTTC. The chain joins TRBV27 to TRBJ2-1, with 7 bases fitting TRBD2. The CDR3 length is 16 residues. Per the germline V gene, CDR1 is MNHEY and CDR2 is SMNVEV (reference sequence). V lost 3 bases to trimming and J lost 0 bases; unmatched junction nucleotides: 5.

This clonotype has ten or more counts. The chain recombines TRBV7-8 with TRBJ2-2; D uncertain. Germline V gene sequence: CDR1 SGHVS, CDR2 FQNEAQ. Trimming took off 5 bases at V and 0 bases at J, with 7 bases between the two ends. This CDR3 is 14 amino acids long. The CDR3, as DNA: TGTGCCAGCAGCCCCTCGGCGAACACCGGGGAGCTGTTTTTT. Residues: CASSPSANTGELFF.

V is TRBV7-6 and J is TRBJ2-6; D might be TRBD1 (5 bases). The CDR3 has 17 residues. V lost 1 base and J 0 bases, leaving 10 bases between the germline ends. The germline V gene encodes CDR1 SGHVS and CDR2 FNYEAQ. The CDR3 loop reads CASSLEAGSSGANVLTF. The CDR3 DNA sequence: TGTGCCAGCAGCTTAGAGGCAGGGTCCTCTGGGGCCAACGTCCTGACTTTC. The full variable domain, with the rest looked up from reference TRBV7-6 and TRBJ2-6, is GAGVSQSPRYKVTKRGQDVALRCDPISGHVSLYWYRQALGQGPEFLTYFNYEAQQDKSGLPNDRFSAERPEGSISTLTIQRTEQRDSAMYRCASSLEAGSSGANVLTFGAGSRLTVL.

This clonotype was observed a handful of times. V is TRBV6-5 and J is TRBJ1-6, with 8 nucleotides matching TRBD1. The CDR3 length is 16 residues. Germline V gene lookup returns CDR1 MNHEY and CDR2 SVGAGI. V shed 5 bases, J shed 7 bases, and the junction held 10 bases outside the gene matches. The CDR3 spells CASSRIGQGPNSPLHF. In DNA form, the CDR3 reads TGTGCCAGCAGTCGAATCGGACAGGGTCCGAATTCACCCCTCCACTTT.

This clonotype was found a few times. The chain combines TRBV6-1 with TRBJ2-7; TRBD1 matches 9 bases. The CDR3 sequence is 15 residues long. The germline V gene has CDR1 MNHNS and CDR2 SASEGT. V trimming: 3 bases; J trimming: 5 bases; junction bases outside the gene matches: 8. The CDR3 region is CASSEKGDRGDEQYF. CDR3 nucleotide sequence: TGTGCCAGCAGTGAGAAGGGAGACAGGGGGGACGAGCAGTACTTC.

The chain joins TRBV25-1 to TRBJ1-6; tentatively, D is TRBD1 (5 bases). Germline V lookup: CDR1 MGHDK, CDR2 SYGVNS. V gave up 8 bases and J gave up 6 bases, with 17 bases separating them. This CDR3 comprises 15 residues. The CDR3, as DNA: TGTGCCAGCGCACCCGGGACTGGGGGTAATTCACCCCTCCACTTT. Amino acid sequence: CASAPGTGGNSPLHF. Looking up the rest from reference TRBV25-1 and TRBJ1-6 gives the full variable domain: EADIYQTPRYLVIGTGKKITLECSQTMGHDKMYWYQQDPGMELHLIHYSYGVNSTEKGDLSSESTVSRIRTEHFPLTLESARPSHTSQYLCASAPGTGGNSPLHFGNGTRLTVT.